These 3 T cell receptor beta chains were all obtained from the same sample, sequenced in a study of regulatory T cells in long-lasting Graves disease. Time point noted: persistent/refractory GD, antithyroid drugs over 5 years with positive TRAb. RNA isolated from PBMCs was used to make the TCR library. iRepertoire HTBI primers and Arm-PCR of CDR3 regions built TCR beta libraries. TCRdb fed the multiplex PCR reads into MiXCR, producing one record per CDR3 protein. Of about 460,000 distinct CDR3 sequences listed, under 25% are singletons. The sample in question was peripheral blood mononuclear cells (PBMCs), obtained when the disease was refractory, from a patient treated with antithyroid drugs. Receptors were obtained from a female donor with Graves disease.

On this clonotype: The junction and the germline gene differ at one end; a read error may be behind it. The chain carries TRBV28 and TRBJ2-6; a weak D match, TRBD1 (5 bases). The CDR3 totals 16 residues. Germline assignment: CDR1 MDHEN and CDR2 SYDVKM. CDR3 protein: CASSFPAPSGASVLTF. CDR3 coding DNA: TGTGCCAGCAGTTTCCCAGCCCCCTCTGGGGCCAGCGTCCTGACTTTC.

Only a few counts were recorded for this clonotype. This chain joins TRBV28 and TRBJ2-3; TRBD2 matches at 7 bases. Trimming took 5 bases from V and 10 from J; bases not matched to a gene: 15. Germline loops: CDR1 MDHEN, CDR2 SYDVKM. The CDR3 has 15 amino acids. The CDR3 reads CASSLAGTKGVPQYF. The CDR3 DNA follows: TGTGCCAGCAGTCTGGCAGGGACTAAGGGTGTTCCGCAGTATTTT. Together with reference TRBV28 and TRBJ2-3, the CDR3 gives the full variable domain: DVKVTQSSRYLVKRTGEKVFLECVQDMDHENMFWYRQDPGLGLRLIYFSYDVKMKEKGDIPEGYSVSREKKERFSLILESASTNQTSMYLCASSLAGTKGVPQYFGPGTRLTVL.

This chain uses TRBV19 with TRBJ2-2; D gene ambiguous. CDR3 length: 13 residues. V was cut by 7 bases and J by 5 bases, with 11 bases left in between. The V gene's germline CDR1 is LNHDA and CDR2 SQIVND (reference sequence). In nucleotides, the CDR3 is TGTGCCAGTATCGTTAGGGAAACCGGGGAGCTGTTTTTT. This codes for CASIVRETGELFF.